This entry features one T cell receptor beta chain sequence. The antigen remains undetermined. Germline CDR1 and CDR2: MDHEN and SYDVKM. V gave up 6 bases and J gave up 9 bases, with 20 bases separating them. This CDR3 has 15 amino acids. This record comes from a study of response to subunit inactivated influenza vaccine. Study findings and constraints: The study's authors posited that every seasonal influenza vaccination enlists few new T cells.

TCRdb ran MiXCR on the RT-PCR reads and lists one entry per CDR3 protein. The sample shows 630,000 or so distinct CDR3 sequences, 15% to 17% of them seen only once. This TCR derives from a man over 45 who received an inactivated influenza vaccine. Sequenced here: PBMCs from blood, sampled 11 to 12 days after vaccination. The V call is TRBV28, the J call TRBJ1-4, with D uncertain. The CDR3 protein is CASSLNFSARKKLFF. Here the CDR3 DNA reads TGTGCCAGCAGCCTCAATTTTTCAGCGCGGAAAAAACTGTTTTTT.